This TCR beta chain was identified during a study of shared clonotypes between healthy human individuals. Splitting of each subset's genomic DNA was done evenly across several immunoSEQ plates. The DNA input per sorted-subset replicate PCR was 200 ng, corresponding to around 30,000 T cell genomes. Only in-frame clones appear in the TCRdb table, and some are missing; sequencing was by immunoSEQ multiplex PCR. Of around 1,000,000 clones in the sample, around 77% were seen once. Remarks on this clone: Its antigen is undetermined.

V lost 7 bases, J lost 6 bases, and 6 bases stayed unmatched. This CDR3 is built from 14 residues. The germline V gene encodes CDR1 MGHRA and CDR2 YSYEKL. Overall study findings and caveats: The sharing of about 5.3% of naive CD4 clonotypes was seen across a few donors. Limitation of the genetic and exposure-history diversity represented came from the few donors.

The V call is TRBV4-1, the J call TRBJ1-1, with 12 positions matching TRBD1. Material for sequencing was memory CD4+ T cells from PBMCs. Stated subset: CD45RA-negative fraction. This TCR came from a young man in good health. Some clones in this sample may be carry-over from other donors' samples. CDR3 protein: CASTGQGALAEAFF. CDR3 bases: TGCGCCAGCACGGGACAGGGGGCGTTGGCTGAAGCTTTCTTT.